A selection of T cell receptor beta chains follows, all from one sample in a study of blood T cell repertoires in COVID-19. Profiled with immunoSEQ multiplex PCR; TCRdb holds only in-frame clones, not every one. The table shows approximately 140,000 clones, with 88% occurring only once. Sequencing input: peripheral blood. The receptor source for this set is a man aged 65 to 85 with active COVID-19. Both conserved end residues are part of each CDR3. The D gene is left open where the match is weak. Some rows have no size entry. The others give once, few or many, or a class for an expanded clone.

clone size,J gene,D gene,V gene,CDR3 DNA,CDR3 protein
.,TRBJ2-5,.,TRBV6-2/TRBV6-3,TGTGCCAGCAGTTACCGACAGGAGAGAGGGACCCAGTACTTC,CASSYRQERGTQYF
.,TRBJ2-2,TRBD1,TRBV3-1/TRBV3-2,TGTGCCAGCAGCCCCTACAGGGGTACGGGGCACACCGGGGAGCTGTTTTTT,CASSPYRGTGHTGELFF
once,TRBJ2-3,TRBD2,TRBV5-4,TGTGCCAGCAGCGTACCGGGACTAGCGTCAGATACGCAGTATTTT,CASSVPGLASDTQYF
.,TRBJ1-1,TRBD1,TRBV7-2,TGTGCCAGCAGCTTGGACAGGGTAAACACTGAAGCTTTCTTT,CASSLDRVNTEAFF
.,TRBJ2-7,TRBD1,TRBV4-1,TGCGCCAGCAGCCCACAGGGGGCGGTCGAGCAGTACTTC,CASSPQGAVEQYF
.,TRBJ1-4,TRBD1,TRBV19,TGTGCCAGTAGCCCCCGGGACAGGGGTGAAAAACTGTTTTTT,CASSPRDRGEKLFF
few,TRBJ1-3,.,TRBV28,TGTGCCAGCAGTGAACAGTACGGATCTGGAAACACCATATATTTT,CASSEQYGSGNTIYF
.,TRBJ2-4,.,TRBV20-1,TGCAGTGCTAGTAGAGAGATAGCCAAAAACATTCAGTACTTC,CSASREIAKNIQYF
.,TRBJ2-5,.,TRBV28,TGTGCCAGCAGCCTTAGGCAGGGGCGAGAGACCCAGTACTTC,CASSLRQGRETQYF
.,TRBJ2-2,TRBD2,TRBV11-3,TGTGCCAGCAGCCCCCGACTAGCGGGAGAGACCGGGGAGCTGTTTTTT,CASSPRLAGETGELFF
.,TRBJ1-1,.,TRBV27,TGTGCCAGCAGTTTGGGTGACGGGGGAGAAGCTTTCTTT,CASSLGDGGEAFF
once,TRBJ2-7,TRBD1,TRBV9,TGTGCCAGCAGCGTGGGACAGGGTCACCACGAGCAGTACTTC,CASSVGQGHHEQYF
.,TRBJ2-7,.,TRBV28,TGTGCCAGCAGTGAACTATCCGTACCCTACGAGCAGTACTTC,CASSELSVPYEQYF
once,TRBJ2-7,TRBD1,TRBV27,TGTGCCAGCAGTCCGGGACAGTACTACGAGCAGTACTTC,CASSPGQYYEQYF
.,TRBJ2-7,TRBD2,TRBV6-1,TGTGCCAGCAGTGAATTGCGAGCGGGAGCCTACGAGCAGTACTTC,CASSELRAGAYEQYF
.,TRBJ1-6,.,TRBV27,TGTGCCACCAAAGAGGCGGGCTTACCCCTCCACTTT,CATKEAGLPLHF
.,TRBJ2-2,TRBD2,TRBV28,TGTGCCAGCAGTTTACCAGCGGGAAGGACCGGGGAGCTGTTTTTT,CASSLPAGRTGELFF
.,TRBJ2-1,TRBD2,TRBV2,TGTGCCAGCAGTGAAGTCGTGGGACTACCCAATGAGCAGTTCTTC,CASSEVVGLPNEQFF
.,TRBJ2-7,TRBD1,TRBV12-5,TGTGCTAGTGGTTCCTCCTTCCTCCGGGACAGGGGAGGGGAGGGAACCTACGAGCAGTACTTC,CASGSSFLRDRGGEGTYEQYF
.,TRBJ1-1,.,TRBV7-7,TGTGCCAGCAGCAACCTTTCCGGTGGGAACACTGAAGCTTTCTTT,CASSNLSGGNTEAFF
.,TRBJ2-5,TRBD2,TRBV5-4,TGTGCCAGCAGCTTGGTGGGGGGGGAGACCCAGTACTTC,CASSLVGGETQYF
.,TRBJ2-7,.,TRBV12-3/TRBV12-4,TGTGCCAGCAGTTTTGGCAGGGCCGAGCAGTACTTC,CASSFGRAEQYF
.,TRBJ2-3,TRBD1,TRBV5-1,TGCGCCAGCAGCTTGGCCCCGGGACAGGTCACAGATACGCAGTATTTT,CASSLAPGQVTDTQYF
.,TRBJ2-1,TRBD2,TRBV27,TGTGCCAGCAGTTCCACTAGCGGGCACTACAATGAGCAGTTCTTC,CASSSTSGHYNEQFF
.,TRBJ1-2,TRBD1,TRBV18,TGTGCCAGCTCATCGGACAGGGGGAACTATGGCTACACCTTC,CASSSDRGNYGYTF
.,TRBJ2-1,TRBD1,TRBV5-1,TGCGCCAGCAGCCAAACACCGGGACAGGGAATAGGGCAGTTCTTC,CASSQTPGQGIGQFF
.,TRBJ2-7,TRBD1,TRBV27,TGTGCCAGCAGTTGGGGAACAGGGGACGAGCAGTACTTC,CASSWGTGDEQYF
few,TRBJ1-2,TRBD1,TRBV29-1,TGCAGCGCCTCGACAGGGTTGGACGGCTACACCTTC,CSASTGLDGYTF
.,TRBJ1-2,TRBD1,TRBV4-3,TGCGCCAGCAGCCAAGCGGTCCCGGGACAGGGACGCAGGGATGGCTACACCTTC,CASSQAVPGQGRRDGYTF
.,TRBJ2-4,.,TRBV18,TGTGCCAGCTCACCAGGACTAAACGAAAACATTCAGTACTTC,CASSPGLNENIQYF
medium-sized,TRBJ1-5,.,TRBV7-9,TGTGCCAGCAGCTTTCAGAATCAGCCCCAGCATTTT,CASSFQNQPQHF
.,TRBJ2-3,.,TRBV29-1,TGCAGCGTTGAAGGGGCCCATGTCGCAGATACGCAGTATTTT,CSVEGAHVADTQYF
.,TRBJ1-1,.,TRBV5-1,TGCGCCAGCAGCTTGCCAGGGGTGAACACTGAAGCTTTCTTT,CASSLPGVNTEAFF
.,TRBJ2-4,TRBD2,TRBV11-2,TGTGCCAGCAGCCGAGGGCTAGCGGGGGCCAAAAACATTCAGTACTTC,CASSRGLAGAKNIQYF
once,TRBJ1-6,.,TRBV19,TGTGCCAGTAGTACCAAAACAGATAATTCACCCCTCCACTTT,CASSTKTDNSPLHF
.,TRBJ2-5,.,TRBV13,TGTGCCAGCAGCTCTCGGCCGGAGCGGGAGACCCAGTACTTC,CASSSRPERETQYF
.,TRBJ2-1,.,TRBV7-8,TGTGCCAGCAGCTTTACTATTGACAGTTCCTACAATGAGCAGTTCTTC,CASSFTIDSSYNEQFF
once,TRBJ2-5,.,TRBV6-6,TGTGCCAGCAGTCTTAGTGGTCGGGAGACCCAGTACTTC,CASSLSGRETQYF
.,TRBJ1-2,.,TRBV28,TGTGCCAGCAGTCGCTGGACACTTGTGTCCCCTAACTATGGCTACACCTTC,CASSRWTLVSPNYGYTF
.,TRBJ1-3,.,TRBV29-1,TGCAGCGTTGTGGAGGAGGCGGGAGGAAACACCATATATTTT,CSVVEEAGGNTIYF